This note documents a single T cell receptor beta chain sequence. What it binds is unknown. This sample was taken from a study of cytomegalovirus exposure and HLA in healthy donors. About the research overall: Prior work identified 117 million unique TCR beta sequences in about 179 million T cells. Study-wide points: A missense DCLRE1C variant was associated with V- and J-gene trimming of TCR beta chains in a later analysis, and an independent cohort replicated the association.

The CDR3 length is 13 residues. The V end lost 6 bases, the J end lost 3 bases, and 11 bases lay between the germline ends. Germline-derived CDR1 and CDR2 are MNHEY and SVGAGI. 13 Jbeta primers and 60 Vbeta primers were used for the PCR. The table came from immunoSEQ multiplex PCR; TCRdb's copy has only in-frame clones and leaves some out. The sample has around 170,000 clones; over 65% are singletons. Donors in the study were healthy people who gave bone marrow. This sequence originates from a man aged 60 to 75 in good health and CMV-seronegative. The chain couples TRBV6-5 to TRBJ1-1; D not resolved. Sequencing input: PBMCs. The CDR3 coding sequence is TGTGCCAGCAGAGAAGCGGAGTACACTGAAGCTTTCTTT. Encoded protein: CASREAEYTEAFF.